Given below is one TCR beta chain in context. Repertoires were generated with immunoSEQ multiplex PCR, while TCRdb's copy carries only in-frame clones and drops some. The profile shows roughly 120,000 clones, over 85% of them singletons. Germline CDR1 MNHNS, CDR2 SASEGT. Trimming took 8 bases from V and 5 from J, leaving 21 bases between them. This CDR3 comprises 15 residues. This record belongs to a study of human thymus T cells. The study used thymus tissue resected during corrective heart surgery. The V and J genes are TRBV6-1 and TRBJ1-1; possible D gene TRBD1, 5 bases. The sequenced sample was thymus tissue. The clonotype originates from a boy younger than two with a congenital heart defect but otherwise immunologically healthy. The CDR3 region is CASGINGGGRTEAFF. In nucleotides, the CDR3 is TGTGCCAGCGGGATCAATGGGGGAGGGAGGACTGAAGCTTTCTTT.